This TCR beta chain was recovered during a study of blood T cell repertoires in COVID-19 (TCRdb year 2020). With regard to the full study: Collaborator samples came from the United States, Italy and Spain and covered acute and convalescent phases of COVID-19. The material from the prospective study consisted of cDNA or gDNA derived from T cells, B-cell-depleted T cells, or PBMCs. Subjects who had been exposed to COVID-19, were actively infected with it, or had recovered from it provided the deeply sampled blood TCRbeta repertoires that made up the dataset. The repertoires were made available in a free public database intended to serve as a resource for research on the immune response to SARS-CoV-2. Samples came from the ongoing ImmuneRACE study (first 160 participants) plus 1,254 subjects from 6 global collaborators. A de-identified subject ID, COVID-19 status, age in years and sex were almost always included in the sample metadata. Where available, HLA class I and class II types were taken from metadata supplied by the sample provider and were not determined by assay-based typing. General study outcomes and caveats: The amount of clinical and demographic metadata varied by source and participant and was provided uncurated.

Remarks on this clone: Its specific antigen is unknown. Base qualities are not provided; no much larger clone lies one nucleotide away.

The immunoSEQ Assay, a bias-controlled multiplex PCR, was used to amplify TCRbeta CDR3 regions from genomic DNA. Processing in the source paper ran as follows. Within the assay, amplification of reference gene primers was used to estimate how many nucleated cells each sample contained. To quantify the absolute abundance of each unique TCRbeta CDR3 rearrangement, sequence reads were collapsed and filtered. Productive Simpson clonality was computed per sample as the square root of Simpson's diversity index over productive rearrangements. TCRdb limited this immuneACCESS table to in-frame rearrangements with V and J called. A share of clones is missing; checked studies link under half to unresolved V genes, and the rest is unexplained. Clone size and V and J calls were adopted from that table, with D and trimming inferred from the DNA. This sample lists over 250,000 clones; around 91% were detected once. The ten largest clones capture 2.4% of the sample.

The CDR3 starts with the cysteine, ends with the phenylalanine, and has 18 residues. The retained sequence is limited to the CDR3, 54 bases, with the frame set at the first base. The germline V and J ends show losses of 4 bases and 4 bases respectively, and no gene match explains 11 bases of the junction. CDR1 and CDR2 were assigned from the germline V gene (reference sequence) as LGHDT and YNNKEL. Participants in the prospective study were aged roughly 18 to 90 years, lived in 20 to 30 United States geographic areas, and enrolled through a virtual design. In the prospective study, cohorts were assigned on the basis of participant-reported clinical history obtained from a screening survey and a study questionnaire. For ImmuneRACE Cohort 3, a participant was defined as recovered based on two consecutive negative NP/OP PCR tests, clearance by a healthcare professional, or resolution of symptoms. Mobile phlebotomists in the prospective study collected whole blood, serum and a nasopharyngeal or oropharyngeal swab from every participant. Additional blood draws and questionnaires over an approximately 2-month period could optionally be provided by prospective study participants. Prospective study blood samples were shipped either frozen or at room temperature before DNA extraction.

Here the chain combines TRBV3-1 (or the pseudogene TRBV3-2) and TRBJ2-5; 14 junctional bases match TRBD2. The sample comprised PBMCs or T cells enriched from blood (not recorded which). The receptor was isolated from a woman aged 18-29 years who had recovered from COVID-19. In nucleotides, the sequence is TGTGCCAGCAGCCCCGGGACTAGCGGGGGCCCTAGACGAGAGACCCAGTACTTC. This gives the protein CASSPGTSGGPRRETQYF.